Below are 29 T cell receptor beta chains sequenced from a single sample in a study of shared clonotypes between healthy human individuals (dated by TCRdb to 2020 to 2022). The library was produced with the immunoSEQ multiplex PCR assay. TCRdb's version of the immuneACCESS table is confined to in-frame rearrangements and falls short of the full clone set. An unresolved V gene accounts for under half of the shortfall where checked; the remainder is of unknown origin. The sample table records about 1,800,000 clones; approximately 94% of these occur just once. 1.2% of the sample comes from the top ten. CD8 naive samples consisted of CD45RO-negative cells that were positively selected for CCR7, yielding a CD45RA+CCR7+ population without TemRA cells. Sequences were obtained from naive CD8+ T cells sorted from blood. The label giving this sample's cell subset or site can be read as: CD45RA+CCR7+. The receptors here all came from a man between 18 and 29 years old in good health.

This clone was counted once. The rearrangement links TRBV6-5 to TRBJ2-7; D unresolved. V was clipped by 3 bases and J by 2 bases, with 11 bases between them. Germline V CDR1 and CDR2: MNHEY, SVGAGI. The CDR3 contains 14 residues. CDR3 nucleotides: TGTGCCAGCAGTTATGGGGAATCAGCCTACGAGCAGTACTTC. This encodes CASSYGESAYEQYF.

J is TRBJ2-1 and V is TRBV19; tentatively, D is TRBD2 (6 bases). This CDR3 region has 14 residues. Trimming took off 0 bases at V and 6 bases at J, with 9 bases between the two ends. From germline, CDR1 is LNHDA and CDR2 SQIVND (reference sequence). The CDR3: CASSIDVGGNEQFF. The CDR3 nucleotides read TGTGCCAGTAGTATAGATGTCGGGGGCAATGAGCAGTTCTTC.

In the case of this clone: The identical CDR3 is also encoded by other nucleotide sequences in the sample. This chain links TRBV27 with TRBJ2-1; TRBD1 aligns across 10 bases. With 10 bases clipped from V and 4 bases from J, the junction kept 4 bases outside the gene matches. Germline CDR1 and CDR2: MNHEY and SMNVEV (reference sequence). This CDR3 region has 13 residues. CDR3 sequence reads: CATRTGGYNEQFF. The CDR3 region has the DNA TGTGCCACTCGGACAGGGGGTTACAATGAGCAGTTCTTC.

The chain recombines TRBV11-2 with TRBJ1-6; no firm D call. This CDR3 spans 17 amino acids. The germline CDR1 and CDR2 sequences are SGHAT and FQNNGV. V was shortened by 4 bases and J by 0 bases, with 13 bases between the two germline ends. The CDR3 sequence: CASSWSIEISYNSPLHF. The CDR3 DNA sequence: TGTGCCAGCAGCTGGAGCATAGAAATCTCCTATAATTCACCCCTCCACTTT.

This clone occurred once. The gene calls are TRBV1 and TRBJ2-2; the table's D call TRBD2 went unverified against the DNA. TRBV1 is given as a pseudogene. This CDR3 is 15 amino acids long. The CDR3 loop reads CTSSQFGTNTGELFF. In DNA, the CDR3 is TGCACCAGCAGCCAATTCGGGACTAACACCGGGGAGCTGTTTTTT.

Here the CDR3 DNA reads TGTGCCAGCAGCCACGCGGGGAGTGAGCAGTTCTTC. Translating gives CASSHAGSEQFF. This chain uses TRBV7-9 with TRBJ2-1; TRBD2 might be the D (6 bases). V lost 5 bases and J lost 9, with 11 bases in between. CDR1 is SEHNR and CDR2 is FQNEAQ in the germline V gene (reference sequence). The CDR3 is 12 amino acids.

The J gene is TRBJ1-1, the V gene TRBV7-9; D remains unclear. Germline lookup yields CDR1 SEHNR and CDR2 FQNEAQ (reference sequence). The CDR3 contains 15 residues. V was shortened by 1 base and J by 0 bases, with 9 bases between the two germline ends. The CDR3 nucleotides read TGTGCCAGCAGCTTAGTGAGGAGACTGAACACTGAAGCTTTCTTT. This gives the protein CASSLVRRLNTEAFF.

V gene TRBV5-6 combines with J gene TRBJ1-5; D possibly corresponds to TRBD1 (5 bases). V lost 0 bases, J lost 7 bases, and 11 bases lay in between. CDR1 is SGHDT and CDR2 is YYEEEE in the germline V gene. This CDR3 is built from 14 residues. The CDR3 here is CASSLGQSPQPQHF. CDR3 coding DNA: TGTGCCAGCAGCTTGGGACAGTCGCCACAGCCCCAGCATTTT.

This clone has only a few counts. The rearrangement joins TRBV10-2 to TRBJ1-3, with a weak D call TRBD1 (5 bases). CDR3 length: 18 residues. Trimming pared 0 bases from V and 0 bases from J, leaving 15 bases between. Per germline, CDR1 WSHSY and CDR2 SAAADI. The CDR3 here is CASSESIPGAYSGNTIYF. The CDR3 region has the DNA TGCGCCAGCAGTGAGTCCATCCCCGGGGCGTACTCTGGAAACACCATATATTTT.

The CDR3 DNA reads as TGTGCCAGCAGCGTAGACGAGCGGGGGACCTTCGACGAGCAGTACTTC. Its protein is CASSVDERGTFDEQYF. The rearrangement links TRBV9 to TRBJ2-7, with TRBD2 identical over 8 bases. This CDR3 region has 16 residues. Germline V gene sequence: CDR1 SGDLS, CDR2 YYNGEE. V was clipped by 0 bases and J by 5 bases; unmatched bases: 10.

The chain is built from TRBV27 and TRBJ2-2, with D unclear. Trimming took 2 bases from V and 7 from J, leaving 26 bases between them. This CDR3 region has 19 residues. CDR1 and CDR2 (germline): MNHEY, SMNVEV (reference sequence). The CDR3 loop is CASSLGYFGLNTQGGELFF. CDR3 sequence (DNA): TGTGCCAGCAGTTTAGGCTACTTCGGGCTAAATACTCAAGGCGGGGAGCTGTTTTTT.

The chain couples TRBV28 to TRBJ1-5; TRBD1 agrees at 7 bases. Germline CDR1 MDHEN, CDR2 SYDVKM. CDR3 length equals 19 residues. V was pared by 3 bases and J by 1 base, with 15 bases of the junction left unmatched. The chain's CDR3 is CASSFQGTVTNPSNQPQHF. The CDR3, as DNA: TGTGCCAGCAGTTTCCAGGGGACAGTCACTAACCCAAGCAATCAGCCCCAGCATTTT.

J is TRBJ2-7 and V is TRBV5-6; no firm D call. The CDR3 sequence is 14 residues long. Germline V gene sequence: CDR1 SGHDT, CDR2 YYEEEE. Trimming took 0 bases from V and 6 from J, leaving 13 bases between them. In DNA, the CDR3 is TGTGCCAGCAGCTTGGATCTCTTAGGTAGCGAGCAGTACTTC. Translated, it gives CASSLDLLGSEQYF.

The CDR3 DNA follows: TGTGCCAGCAGCTCCCCTTCGAGGGATGGCGAAGAGACCCAGTACTTC. The encoded protein is CASSSPSRDGEETQYF. J is TRBJ2-5 and V is TRBV11-2; D is perhaps TRBD2 (5 bases). CDR1 SGHAT and CDR2 FQNNGV come from the germline V gene. Trimming shortened V by 4 bases and J by 3 bases, and 18 bases separated the two germline ends. This CDR3 region has 16 residues.

The V call is TRBV27, the J call TRBJ2-7; 7 nucleotides match TRBD1. The CDR3 is 13 residues long. V dropped 4 bases and J dropped 6; count of bases not matched to a gene: 6. Germline lookup yields CDR1 MNHEY and CDR2 SMNVEV (reference sequence). CDR3 in amino acids: CASSYYRGAEQYF. DNA for the CDR3: TGTGCCAGCAGTTACTACAGGGGTGCCGAGCAGTACTTC.

This chain uses TRBV7-6 with TRBJ2-2; TRBD2 agrees at 8 bases. The CDR3 is 17 residues long. V shed 1 base, J shed 1 base, and the junction held 5 bases outside the gene matches. In germline, CDR1 is SGHVS, CDR2 FNYEAQ. CDR3 amino acids: CASSLGFSGVNTGELFF. The CDR3 region has the DNA TGTGCCAGCAGCTTAGGATTTAGCGGGGTGAACACCGGGGAGCTGTTTTTT.

This chain joins TRBV28 and TRBJ1-2; perhaps TRBD1 as D (6 bases). This CDR3 contains 14 residues. The V gene's germline CDR1 is MDHEN and CDR2 SYDVKM. Trimming stripped 6 bases from V and 8 bases from J, with 19 bases between. CDR3 sequence: CASSLRRQVSGYTF. CDR3 sequence (DNA): TGTGCCAGCAGCCTCAGGAGACAGGTATCCGGCTACACCTTC.

This chain connects TRBV28 to TRBJ2-7, with D possibly matching TRBD2 (6 bases). V was trimmed by 3 bases and J by 1 base, leaving 16 bases between them. The CDR3 loop spans 16 amino acids. The germline V gene has CDR1 MDHEN and CDR2 SYDVKM. In DNA form, the CDR3 reads TGTGCCAGCAGTTTTCATTGGGTAGCGGCATCCTACGAGCAGTACTTC. Encoded protein: CASSFHWVAASYEQYF.

To note about this clone: This specimen includes other DNA sequences encoding the same CDR3. In DNA, the CDR3 is TGTGCCAGCAGTTTAAAGGAGAGCCAGCCCCAGCATTTT. The encoded protein is CASSLKESQPQHF. The chain carries TRBV27 and TRBJ1-5, with D unclear. The CDR3 is 13 amino acids. V was shortened by 2 bases and J by 7 bases, with 9 bases between the two germline ends. The germline V gene has CDR1 MNHEY and CDR2 SMNVEV (reference sequence).

The chain joins TRBV27 to TRBJ2-6; D unclear. The ends were cut back, 3 bases at V and 4 bases at J, with 13 bases in the middle. The germline gives CDR1 MNHEY, CDR2 SMNVEV (reference sequence). This CDR3 has 16 amino acids. DNA for the CDR3: TGTGCCAGCAGTTTTATGACCCTTCTCGGGGCCAACGTCCTGACTTTC. Its translation is CASSFMTLLGANVLTF.

The chain couples TRBV25-1 to TRBJ2-7; 9 bases line up with TRBD2. After removal of 5 bases from V and 5 bases from J, the junction contained 7 bases not matched to a gene. CDR3 length: 14 residues. In germline, CDR1 is MGHDK, CDR2 SYGVNS. For the CDR3, the DNA is TGTGCCAGCAGTTTTAGCGGGGGCCCCAACGAGCAGTACTTC. It is translated as CASSFSGGPNEQYF.

The chain uses TRBV6-1 and TRBJ1-1, with D maybe TRBD1 (5 bases). The CDR3 loop spans 13 amino acids. CDR1 is MNHNS, CDR2 SASEGT, per germline. V dropped 5 bases and J dropped 0 bases, with 7 bases sitting between them. The CDR3: CASSQGMNTEAFF. DNA for the CDR3: TGTGCCAGCAGTCAGGGAATGAACACTGAAGCTTTCTTT.

This clone was observed once. Here the CDR3 reads CASTMGRGWGKAFF. The CDR3, as DNA: TGTGCCAGCACCATGGGTAGGGGGTGGGGGAAAGCTTTCTTT. The V call is TRBV27, the J call TRBJ1-1, with D tentatively TRBD1 (6 bases). Germline V gene lookup returns CDR1 MNHEY and CDR2 SMNVEV (reference sequence). The ends were cut back, 7 bases at V and 9 bases at J, with 21 bases in the middle. The CDR3 runs 14 residues.

V usage is TRBV5-4 and J usage is TRBJ2-7; TRBD2 is a possible D gene (5 bases). CDR1 is SGHNT and CDR2 is YYREEE in the germline V gene (reference sequence). This CDR3 comprises 13 residues. The V gene lost 7 bases and the J gene lost 6 bases, with 17 bases spanning the gap. CDR3 nucleotide sequence: TGTGCCAGCCACCCCCCGGGATCCCTCGAGCAGTACTTC. This codes for CASHPPGSLEQYF.

In this sample, this clone turned up once. The chain joins TRBV30 to TRBJ2-7; D might be TRBD1 (6 bases). Germline V gene data show CDR1 as GTSNPN and CDR2 as SVGIG (reference sequence). Trimming took 0 bases from V and 4 from J, leaving 31 bases between them. There are 20 residues in the CDR3. CDR3 bases: TGTGCCTGGAGTGTAATGATTAGGGGGAGCCAAACCCACAACATATACGAGCAGTACTTC. It translates to CAWSVMIRGSQTHNIYEQYF.

A note on this clone: Compared with germline, one end of the junction differs, possibly owing to a read error. The chain links TRBV11-2 to TRBJ2-7; D is possibly TRBD2 (5 bases). The length of the CDR3 is 11 residues. Germline lookup yields CDR1 SGHAT and CDR2 FQNNGV. As DNA, the CDR3 is TGTGCCCGCAGCTTTGGGGAGAGGCAGTACTTC. It encodes CARSFGERQYF.

CDR3 bases: TGTGCCAGCAGTTTGTTGGCGGGAACTGAAGCTTTCTTT. It codes for CASSLLAGTEAFF. V usage is TRBV27 and J usage is TRBJ1-1; no firm D call. V was clipped by 3 bases and J by 5 bases, with 10 bases between them. The germline V gene encodes CDR1 MNHEY and CDR2 SMNVEV (reference sequence). The CDR3 runs 13 residues.

J is TRBJ1-2 and V is TRBV6-5, with D maybe TRBD1 (5 bases). This CDR3 contains 14 residues. Trimming stripped 1 base from V and 3 bases from J, with 9 bases between. Looked up from germline, CDR1 is MNHEY and CDR2 is SVGAGI. The CDR3 protein is CASSYLWGDYGYTF. The CDR3 bases are TGTGCCAGCAGTTACTTGTGGGGCGACTATGGCTACACCTTC.

J is TRBJ2-5 and V is TRBV6-5, with D possibly TRBD1 on 6 matching bases. The V gene's germline CDR1 is MNHEY and CDR2 SVGAGI. This CDR3 has 15 residues. V was trimmed by 2 bases and J by 4 bases, leaving 14 bases between them. CDR3 protein: CASSYGTQGGETQYF. The CDR3 DNA reads as TGTGCCAGCAGTTACGGGACCCAAGGGGGAGAGACCCAGTACTTC.